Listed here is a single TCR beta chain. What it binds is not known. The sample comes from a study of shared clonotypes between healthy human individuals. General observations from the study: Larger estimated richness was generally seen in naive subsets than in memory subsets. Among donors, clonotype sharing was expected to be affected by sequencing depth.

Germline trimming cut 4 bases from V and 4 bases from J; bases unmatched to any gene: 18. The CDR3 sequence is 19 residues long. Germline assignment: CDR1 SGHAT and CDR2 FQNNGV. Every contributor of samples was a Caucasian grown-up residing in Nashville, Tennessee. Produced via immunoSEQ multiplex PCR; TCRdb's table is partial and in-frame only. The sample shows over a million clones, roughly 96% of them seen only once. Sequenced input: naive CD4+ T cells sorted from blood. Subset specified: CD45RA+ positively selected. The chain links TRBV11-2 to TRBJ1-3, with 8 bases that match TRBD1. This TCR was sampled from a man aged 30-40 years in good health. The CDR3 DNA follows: TGTGCCAGCAGCTCTCGTACCGGGACAGGCCCATACCGCGGAAACACCATATATTTT. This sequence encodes CASSSRTGTGPYRGNTIYF.